The 12 T cell receptor beta chains below all came from one sample that was sequenced in a study of blood T cell repertoires in COVID-19. The table came from immunoSEQ multiplex PCR; TCRdb's copy has only in-frame clones and leaves some out. In the table there are 100,000 to 110,000 clones, around four fifths of which are singletons. The material sequenced was peripheral blood. The receptors derive from a man between 50 and 59 years old with active or convalescent COVID-19.

The chain recombines TRBV19 with TRBJ1-2; 9 bases map to TRBD1. CDR3 length: 17 residues. V trimming: 5 bases; J trimming: 8 bases; junction bases outside the gene matches: 18. Germline-derived CDR1 and CDR2 are LNHDA and SQIVND (reference sequence). This CDR3 reads CASSSPPGTGTSAGYTF. The CDR3, as DNA: TGTGCCAGTAGTTCTCCCCCCGGGACAGGGACTTCGGCGGGCTACACCTTC.

This clone was observed a handful of times. This chain links TRBV4-2 with TRBJ2-2; D remains ambiguous. Trimming took 3 bases from V and 0 from J, leaving 5 bases between them. The CDR3 is made up of 14 amino acids. Germline loops: CDR1 LGHNA, CDR2 YNFKEQ. This CDR3 reads CASSHSANTGELFF. Here the CDR3 DNA reads TGTGCCAGCAGCCATTCAGCGAACACCGGGGAGCTGTTTTTT.

V is TRBV2 and J is TRBJ2-1; 7 nucleotides align to TRBD2. J lost 8 bases, V lost 4 bases, and 11 bases had no gene match. This CDR3 region has 15 residues. Germline V gene lookup returns CDR1 SNHLY and CDR2 FYNNEI. This CDR3 is CASSGLLAGADEQFF. For the CDR3, the DNA is TGTGCCAGCAGTGGCCTCTTGGCGGGAGCGGATGAGCAGTTCTTC.

The chain couples TRBV6-1 to TRBJ2-7; D is perhaps TRBD2 (5 bases). This CDR3 has 13 amino acids. Between the trimmed V and J ends, which lost 3 bases and 2 bases, there was a span of 8 bases. Germline CDR1 MNHNS, CDR2 SASEGT. CDR3 sequence (DNA): TGTGCCAGCAGTGAGGCTAGCACCTACGAGCAGTACTTC. Protein sequence: CASSEASTYEQYF.

Here the CDR3 DNA reads TGTGCCTCCGGGGGGGTTAGCACTGAAGCTTTCTTT. Its protein is CASGGVSTEAFF. The chain has TRBV28 and TRBJ1-1; the D gene is possibly TRBD1 (5 bases). Germline lookup yields CDR1 MDHEN and CDR2 SYDVKM. CDR3 length: 12 amino acids. V was clipped by 11 bases and J by 4 bases, with 14 bases between them.

This sequence joins TRBV3-1 (or the pseudogene TRBV3-2) and TRBJ2-6; no reliable D call. The CDR3 is made up of 16 amino acids. Germline CDR1 LGHDT, CDR2 YNNKEL (reference sequence). Trimming removed 0 bases at V and 3 bases at J, with 9 bases between. The CDR3 loop reads CASSQENGFGANVLTF. CDR3 sequence (DNA): TGTGCCAGCAGCCAAGAAAATGGCTTTGGGGCCAACGTCCTGACTTTC.

This clone was seen only once. CDR3 DNA: TGTGCCAGCAGTTACAGGGGCGTGGAGACCCAGTACTTC. Translating it yields CASSYRGVETQYF. This chain joins TRBV12-3 or TRBV12-4 and TRBJ2-5, with 7 bases identical to TRBD1. Trimming at V came to 4 bases and at J to 5 bases, leaving 4 bases not matched to a gene. The CDR3 has 13 amino acids.

This sequence joins TRBV6-1 and TRBJ1-3; 10 bases align to TRBD1. Germline assignment: CDR1 MNHNS and CDR2 SASEGT. The J segment lost 3 bases and the V segment lost 4 bases, leaving 6 bases of the junction unmatched. This CDR3 contains 16 residues. CDR3 DNA: TGTGCCAGCAGTGTAACCGGGACAGGGGTTGGAAACACCATATATTTT. It is translated as CASSVTGTGVGNTIYF.

The chain recombines TRBV4-2 with TRBJ2-3; 9 bases are a match to TRBD2. This CDR3 region has 15 residues. The junction had 5 bases not matched to a gene; V was cut back by 5 bases and J by 2 bases. In germline, CDR1 is LGHNA, CDR2 YNFKEQ. Here the CDR3 DNA reads TGTGCCAGCAGCGAGACTAGCGGTACCACAGATACGCAGTATTTT. It translates to CASSETSGTTDTQYF.

This clone was detected once. The sample has other DNA sequences that encode this CDR3 too. This chain connects TRBV20-1 to TRBJ2-1; D might be TRBD2 (6 bases). Trimming took 3 bases from V and 9 from J, leaving 9 bases between them. The germline V gene encodes CDR1 DFQATT and CDR2 SNEGSKA (reference sequence). CDR3 length: 11 amino acids. The CDR3 is CSASWGGEQFF. DNA of the CDR3: TGCAGTGCTAGCTGGGGAGGTGAGCAGTTCTTC.

This chain joins TRBV29-1 and TRBJ1-4; tentative D call: TRBD1 (6 bases). V was pared by 7 bases and J by 8 bases, with 17 bases between. The germline V gene has CDR1 SQVTM and CDR2 ANQGSEA. The CDR3 has 13 amino acids. The CDR3 loop is CSGAQGFGEKLFF. In DNA, the CDR3 is TGCAGCGGCGCACAGGGTTTTGGGGAAAAACTGTTTTTT.

This chain uses TRBV5-1 with TRBJ2-5, with 7 bases lining up with TRBD1. The J segment lost 5 bases and the V segment lost 4 bases, leaving 11 bases of the junction unmatched. CDR1 and CDR2 from the germline V gene are SGHRS and YFSETQ. This CDR3 is 15 amino acids long. The DNA for the CDR3 is TGCGCCAGCAGCGTCCTGACAGGGTCGGATGAGACCCAGTACTTC. It encodes CASSVLTGSDETQYF.